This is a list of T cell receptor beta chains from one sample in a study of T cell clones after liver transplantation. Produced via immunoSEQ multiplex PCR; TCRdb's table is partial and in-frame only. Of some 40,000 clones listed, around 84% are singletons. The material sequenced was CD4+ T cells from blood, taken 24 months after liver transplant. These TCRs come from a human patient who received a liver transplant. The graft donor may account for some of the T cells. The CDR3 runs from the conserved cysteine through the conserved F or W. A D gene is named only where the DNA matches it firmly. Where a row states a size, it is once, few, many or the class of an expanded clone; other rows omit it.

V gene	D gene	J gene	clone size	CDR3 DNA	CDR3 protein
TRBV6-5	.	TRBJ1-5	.	TGTGCCAGCAGCTCACACGGAGGTGGGCAGCCCCAGCATTTT	CASSSHGGGQPQHF
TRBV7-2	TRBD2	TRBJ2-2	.	TGTGCCAGCAGCCCATCGGGAGGGAACACCGGGGAGCTGTTTTTT	CASSPSGGNTGELFF
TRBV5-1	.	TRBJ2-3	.	TGCGCCAGCAGCTTGGATGTGGGGACGCAGTATTTT	CASSLDVGTQYF
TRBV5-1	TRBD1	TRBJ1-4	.	TGCGCCAGCAGCTTGGTGCAGGGGGGCGAAAAACTGTTTTTT	CASSLVQGGEKLFF
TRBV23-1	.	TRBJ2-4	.	TGCGCCAGCAGCCTGAACGGGACACCTCTTAAGTTAGCCAAAAACATTCAGTACTTC	CASSLNGTPLKLAKNIQYF
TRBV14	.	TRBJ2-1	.	TGTGCCAGCAGCCAAGACCCGGGACGTAATGAGCAGTTCTTC	CASSQDPGRNEQFF
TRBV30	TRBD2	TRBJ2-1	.	TGTGCCCTGCTAGCGGGTTTGTTGAATGAGCAGTTCTTC	CALLAGLLNEQFF
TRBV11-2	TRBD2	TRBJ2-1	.	TGTGCCAGCAGAATAGATTTGGCGGGAGGGTTTGAGCAGTTCTTC	CASRIDLAGGFEQFF
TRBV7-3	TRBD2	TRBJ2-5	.	TGTGCCAGCAGCCGTAGCGGGGGGGTAGAGACCCAGTACTTC	CASSRSGGVETQYF
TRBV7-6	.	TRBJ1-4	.	TGTGCCAGCGCCTCCGGGGTCGGAAGTGAAAAACTGTTTTTT	CASASGVGSEKLFF
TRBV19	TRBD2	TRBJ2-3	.	TGTGCCAGTAGTATGAAAATCAGGGCGGGAGGTAGCACAGATACGCAGTATTTT	CASSMKIRAGGSTDTQYF
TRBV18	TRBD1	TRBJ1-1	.	TGTGCCAGCTCACCGGGACAGGGTACTGAAGCTTTCTTT	CASSPGQGTEAFF
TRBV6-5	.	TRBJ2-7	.	TGTGCCAGCAGCTATATGACAGGAGGCGAGCAGTACTTC	CASSYMTGGEQYF
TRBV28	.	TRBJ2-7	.	TGTGCCAGCAGTCCCCATACCGCTTACGAGCAGTACTTC	CASSPHTAYEQYF
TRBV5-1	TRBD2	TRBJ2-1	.	TGCGCCAGCAGCTCGAGCTCCGGGACTAGAGTCCGCAATGAGCAGTTCTTC	CASSSSSGTRVRNEQFF
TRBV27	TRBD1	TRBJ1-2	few	TGTGCCAGCAGTCCGGGGACAGGCGGCTACACCTTC	CASSPGTGGYTF
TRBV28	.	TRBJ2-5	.	TGTGCCAGCAGAGCACTAGCCCCCCAAGAGACCCAGTACTTC	CASRALAPQETQYF
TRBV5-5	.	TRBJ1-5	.	TGTGCCAGCACAGCCCAACTCAGGGCGGTGAGTAATCAGCCCCAGCATTTT	CASTAQLRAVSNQPQHF
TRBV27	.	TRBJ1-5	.	TGTGCCAGCAGCCGAATATCAGGGTTCGGCAATCAGCCCCAGCATTTT	CASSRISGFGNQPQHF
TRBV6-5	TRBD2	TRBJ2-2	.	TGTGCCAGCAGTTGGGGAGGGACCCCTAGGATCGGGGAGCTGTTTTTT	CASSWGGTPRIGELFF
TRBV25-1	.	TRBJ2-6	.	TGTGCCAGCAGTGCCAGGTCCCTCACCTCTGGGGCCAACGTCCTGACTTTC	CASSARSLTSGANVLTF
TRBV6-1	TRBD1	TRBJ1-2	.	TGTGCCAGCAGTGAAGTAGGGACAGGGATCTATGGCTACACCTTC	CASSEVGTGIYGYTF
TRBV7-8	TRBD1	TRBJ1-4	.	TGTGCCAGCAGCCCCCTAGGGGGGGCGGGACAGGGGGACAGAAAACTGTTTTTT	CASSPLGGAGQGDRKLFF
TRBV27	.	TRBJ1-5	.	TGTGCCAGCAGTTTAGGCAATACAGGGATTAGCAATCAGCCCCAGCATTTT	CASSLGNTGISNQPQHF
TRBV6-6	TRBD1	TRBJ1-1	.	TGTGCCAGCAGTTACGGGACAGCGAACACTGAAGCTTTCTTT	CASSYGTANTEAFF
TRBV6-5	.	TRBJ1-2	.	TGTGCCAGCAAGCGCGAGGGCAGCTACACCTTC	CASKREGSYTF
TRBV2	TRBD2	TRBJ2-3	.	TGTGCCAGCAGGAATTTAGCGGGGGGGCAGAAAGATACGCAGTATTTT	CASRNLAGGQKDTQYF
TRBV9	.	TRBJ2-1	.	TGTGCCAGCAGCGTAGAGGAGGGACCCATGAATGAGCAGTTCTTC	CASSVEEGPMNEQFF
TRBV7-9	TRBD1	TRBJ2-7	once	TGTGCCAGCAGCTCCACAGGGGACGAGCAGTACTTC	CASSSTGDEQYF
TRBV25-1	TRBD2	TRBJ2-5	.	TGTGCCAGCAGTGACTCCAGCGGGAGCGGGACCCAGTACTTC	CASSDSSGSGTQYF
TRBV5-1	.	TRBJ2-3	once	TGCGCCAGCAGCTTCCGAACAGATACGCAGTATTTT	CASSFRTDTQYF
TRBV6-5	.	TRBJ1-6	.	TGTGCCAGCAGTAGATCCGAATCACCCCTCCACTTT	CASSRSESPLHF
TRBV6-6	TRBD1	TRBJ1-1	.	TGTGCCAGCAGGGAAGGACAGGGAATGAACACTGAAGCTTTCTTT	CASREGQGMNTEAFF
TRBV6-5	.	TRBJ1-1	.	TGTGCCAGCAGTTACTCCTACGAAGGCGCTGAAGCTTTCTTT	CASSYSYEGAEAFF
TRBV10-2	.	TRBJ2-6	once	TGCGCCAGCAGTGTAACGGACAAGGGTCTCTCTGGGGCCAACGTCCTGACTTTC	CASSVTDKGLSGANVLTF
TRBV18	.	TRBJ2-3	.	TGTGCCAGCTCACCAGGGACACCGGCCCCCACAGATACGCAGTATTTT	CASSPGTPAPTDTQYF
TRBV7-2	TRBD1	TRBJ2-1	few	TGTGCCAGCAGCTTAGGGACAGGGCCCTACAATGAGCAGTTCTTC	CASSLGTGPYNEQFF
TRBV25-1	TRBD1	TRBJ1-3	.	TGTGCCAGCAGAGGGACAGCTCAAAACACCATATATTTT	CASRGTAQNTIYF
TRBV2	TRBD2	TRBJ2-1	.	TGTGCCAGCACGGCCGGCGGGCTAGCGGGATACAATGAGCAGTTCTTC	CASTAGGLAGYNEQFF
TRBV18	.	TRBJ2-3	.	TGTGCCAGCTCACAGAGCCAGGTCGGCACAGATACGCAGTATTTT	CASSQSQVGTDTQYF
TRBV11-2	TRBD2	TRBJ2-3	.	TGTGCCAGCAGCTGGACTAGCGGGGACCGGGATACGCAGTATTTT	CASSWTSGDRDTQYF
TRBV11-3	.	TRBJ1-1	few	TGTGCCAGCAGCTTCGAACCGAACACTGAAGCTTTCTTT	CASSFEPNTEAFF